A selection of T cell receptor beta chains follows, all from one sample in a study of T cell responses to AZD1222 COVID-19 vaccine. Profiled with immunoSEQ multiplex PCR; TCRdb holds only in-frame clones, not every one. Seen here are about 120,000 clones, about 86% observed once, and the top ten hold around 2.9%. Sequences were derived from peripheral blood, sampled 28 days after the second AZD1222 dose. The source is an adult who received the AZD1222 COVID-19 vaccine. CDR3s include the opening cysteine and the closing phenylalanine or tryptophan. A D gene is named only where the DNA matches it firmly. Size tells how often a clone was seen (once, few, many) or the class of an expanded clone, and some rows leave it out.

-	-	TRBJ1-5	TRBV7-8	TGTGCCAGCAGCTTCTACGGCGGTGGTCAGCCCCAGCATTTT	CASSFYGGGQPQHF
-	-	TRBJ1-5	TRBV6-1	TGTGCCAGCAGTGACGAGATTTTTGGCAATCAGCCCCAGCATTTT	CASSDEIFGNQPQHF
few	TRBD1	TRBJ1-5	TRBV28	TGTGCCAGCAGTCCGGGACAGGGGGCTCAGCCCCAGCATTTT	CASSPGQGAQPQHF
-	-	TRBJ2-7	TRBV7-2	TGTGCCAGCAGCGAGCGGACTGCCGCCTACGAGCAGTACTTC	CASSERTAAYEQYF
-	-	TRBJ2-7	TRBV5-1	TGCGCCAGCAGCTTGGGGCCGGGACCCTCCTACGAGCAGTACTTC	CASSLGPGPSYEQYF
-	TRBD1	TRBJ2-7	TRBV7-2	TGTGCCAGCAGCTCGCGACAGGGGGCGGCGTCCTACGAGCAGTACTTC	CASSSRQGAASYEQYF
-	TRBD2	TRBJ2-5	TRBV24-1	TGTGCCACCAGTGATGCTAGCGGGGGCCGCCAAGAGACCCAGTACTTC	CATSDASGGRQETQYF
-	-	TRBJ1-1	TRBV12-5	TGTGCTAGTGGTTTGGTACATATGGGTGGGGGCGAAGGGGCTGAAGCTTTCTTT	CASGLVHMGGGEGAEAFF
-	-	TRBJ1-1	TRBV5-1	TGCGCCAGCAGCGCTACGGTGAACACTGAAGCTTTCTTT	CASSATVNTEAFF
-	-	TRBJ1-1	TRBV12-3/TRBV12-4	TGTGCCAGCAGCCAGGGGCCTGAAGCTTTCTTT	CASSQGPEAFF
-	-	TRBJ1-3	TRBV7-2	TGTGCCAGCAGCGCGAGGGGGTACTCTCTGTTCGGAAACACCATATATTTT	CASSARGYSLFGNTIYF
-	TRBD2	TRBJ2-7	TRBV5-4	TGTGCCAGCAGCGATGCTAGCGGGGGGCCCGCCTACGAGCAGTACTTC	CASSDASGGPAYEQYF
few	-	TRBJ2-2	TRBV11-2	TGTGCCAGCAGCTTAAACGCTAGGAACACCGGGGAGCTGTTTTTT	CASSLNARNTGELFF
-	TRBD1	TRBJ1-6	TRBV10-1	TGCGCCAGCAGTGAATATGGGACAGGGGGATTCGATTCACCCCTCCACTTT	CASSEYGTGGFDSPLHF
-	TRBD1	TRBJ2-7	TRBV6-5	TGTGCCAGCAGTTACTCCCCGGGACAGGGTGAGGACGAGCAGTACTTC	CASSYSPGQGEDEQYF
-	-	TRBJ2-2	TRBV9	TGTGCCAGCAGCGTAGATGCCGGGGAGCTGTTTTTT	CASSVDAGELFF
-	TRBD1	TRBJ1-2	TRBV24-1	TGTGCCACCAGTGCCACTTCGACAGGGGACTATGGCTACACCTTC	CATSATSTGDYGYTF
once	TRBD1	TRBJ2-1	TRBV19	TGTGCCAGTAAGCCCCTCACCGGGACAGCTTATGTAGATGAGCAGTTCTTC	CASKPLTGTAYVDEQFF
-	-	TRBJ1-1	TRBV30	TGTGCCTGGTGTCACGGGAACCTGTTGGACACTGAAGCTTTCTTT	CAWCHGNLLDTEAFF
-	TRBD2	TRBJ2-5	TRBV7-7	TGTGCTAGCAGCTCTGGACTAGCGGGGGGTCAAGAGACCCAGTACTTC	CASSSGLAGGQETQYF
-	-	TRBJ1-1	TRBV7-9	TGTGCCAGCAGCCCAGCGGGGACTGAAGCTTTCTTT	CASSPAGTEAFF
-	-	TRBJ2-3	TRBV29-1	TGCAGCGCGGAGCGGCAAAGCACAGATACGCAGTATTTT	CSAERQSTDTQYF
once	-	TRBJ1-1	TRBV5-8	TGTGCCAGCACCCTCGGGAGGCAGGCCACTGAAGCTTTCTTT	CASTLGRQATEAFF
-	TRBD2	TRBJ2-2	TRBV7-6	TGTGCCAGCAGCCGGACTAGCGGGGGGGCTGTGGACACCGGGGAGCTGTTTTTT	CASSRTSGGAVDTGELFF
-	TRBD2	TRBJ2-3	TRBV6-4	TGTGCCAGCAGTGACACTAGCGACACCACAGATACGCAGTATTTT	CASSDTSDTTDTQYF
once	-	TRBJ2-2	TRBV9	TGTGCCAGCAGCGTACGACCCCAGAACACCGGGGAGCTGTTTTTT	CASSVRPQNTGELFF
-	-	TRBJ2-5	TRBV7-2	TGTGCCAGCAGCTTAGCGCTCCGAGAGACCCAGTACTTC	CASSLALRETQYF
-	TRBD2	TRBJ2-5	TRBV5-1	TGCGCCAGCAGCTTCACCCTTACCCTAGCGGGGGACCAAGAGACCCAGTACTTC	CASSFTLTLAGDQETQYF
-	TRBD2	TRBJ2-1	TRBV4-3	TGCGCCAGCAGCTCACTAGCGGGGGGGCCCCATGAGCAGTTCTTC	CASSSLAGGPHEQFF
-	-	TRBJ1-2	TRBV30	TGTGCCTGGAGCGTCGGGACCCGGAGAAGCTACACCTTC	CAWSVGTRRSYTF
-	TRBD1	TRBJ1-2	TRBV6-5	TGTGCCAGCAGTTTTGACAGGGTCGTAGGCTACACCTTC	CASSFDRVVGYTF
once	TRBD1	TRBJ1-4	TRBV19	TGTGCCAGTAGCCTCGGGACAGGGGATAATGAAAAACTGTTTTTT	CASSLGTGDNEKLFF
-	-	TRBJ2-3	TRBV6-5	TGTGCCAGCAGTTACGATTTGCTCACAGATACGCAGTATTTT	CASSYDLLTDTQYF
-	-	TRBJ1-1	TRBV29-1	TGCAGCGTTGCTAGAGGGGAGGACACTGAAGCTTTCTTT	CSVARGEDTEAFF
-	-	TRBJ1-5	TRBV18	TGTGCCAGCTCACCTGACAGTGATCAGCCCCAGCATTTT	CASSPDSDQPQHF
-	TRBD1	TRBJ1-2	TRBV6-6	TGTGCCAGCAGTCCGGGGACAGGATACTATGGCTACACCTTC	CASSPGTGYYGYTF
-	-	TRBJ2-7	TRBV5-1	TGCGCCAGCAGCTTTACCGGGGGAACCTACGAGCAGTACTTC	CASSFTGGTYEQYF
-	-	TRBJ1-3	TRBV18	TGTGCCAGCTCACCACTTCGGGTAGACTCTGGAAACACCATATATTTT	CASSPLRVDSGNTIYF
-	-	TRBJ1-6	TRBV7-3	TGTGCCAGCAGCTTAACGAAGGGGGGACCCCTCCACTTT	CASSLTKGGPLHF
-	-	TRBJ1-5	TRBV19	TGTGCCAGTAGTGATGCCCAGTTTAGCAATCAGCCCCAGCATTTT	CASSDAQFSNQPQHF
-	-	TRBJ1-2	TRBV7-2	TGTGCCAGCACCCTAAACGGGGGGCGCGGCTACACCTTC	CASTLNGGRGYTF
-	-	TRBJ1-2	TRBV12-3/TRBV12-4	TGTGCCAGCAGCTTGGACAGCTATGGCTACACCTTC	CASSLDSYGYTF
-	TRBD2	TRBJ2-5	TRBV7-9	TGTGCCACCAGGGAGGGGCAAGAGACCCAGTACTTC	CATREGQETQYF
-	TRBD1	TRBJ1-4	TRBV5-1	TGCGCCAGCAGCTTCGGGACAGGGGATGAAAAACTGTTTTTT	CASSFGTGDEKLFF
-	TRBD2	TRBJ2-1	TRBV4-2	TGTGCCAGCAGCCAAGAAACTAGCGGGGCCTACAATGAGCAGTTCTTC	CASSQETSGAYNEQFF
-	TRBD1	TRBJ1-4	TRBV5-1	TGCGCCAGCAGCTTGCAGGGACAGGTCAATGAAAAACTGTTTTTT	CASSLQGQVNEKLFF
-	-	TRBJ2-1	TRBV4-1	TGCGCCAGCAGCCAATGGGGCGGACACAATGAGCAGTTCTTC	CASSQWGGHNEQFF
-	TRBD1	TRBJ1-2	TRBV19	TGTGCCAGTACCGATGACAGGGTAGTCGGCTACACCTTC	CASTDDRVVGYTF
-	-	TRBJ1-4	TRBV9	TGTGCCAGCAGCGTAGTGCCGACAGTTCCTAATGAAAAACTGTTTTTT	CASSVVPTVPNEKLFF
-	TRBD1	TRBJ1-2	TRBV5-1	TGCGCCAGCAGCGTGACAGGGGGTGTCTATGGCTACACCTTC	CASSVTGGVYGYTF
-	-	TRBJ1-5	TRBV28	TGTGCCAGCAGTTTAGGGAATCGGGAGCTCAGGCCCCAGCATTTT	CASSLGNRELRPQHF
-	TRBD1	TRBJ1-1	TRBV11-2	TGTGCCAGCAGCCCCGGGACAGTCTCATCCCCTAGTCGCACTGAAGCTTTCTTT	CASSPGTVSSPSRTEAFF
-	-	TRBJ1-6	TRBV3-1/TRBV3-2	TGTGCCAGCAGACTCCTAGGGAGGGAGTCACCCCTCCACTTT	CASRLLGRESPLHF
-	-	TRBJ2-7	TRBV20-1	TGCAGTGCTCCCGACGGTTACGAGCAGTACTTC	CSAPDGYEQYF
few	-	TRBJ1-1	TRBV12-3/TRBV12-4	TGTGCCAGCAGTCCGGTTCCGAACACTGAAGCTTTCTTT	CASSPVPNTEAFF
-	-	TRBJ1-5	TRBV11-3	TGTGCCAGCAGCGTGGGGGGGCAGGGCAATCAGCCCCAGCATTTT	CASSVGGQGNQPQHF
-	-	TRBJ1-3	TRBV6-5	TGTGCCAGCAGCCTCCTTGGACTGGGAGGAAACACCATATATTTT	CASSLLGLGGNTIYF